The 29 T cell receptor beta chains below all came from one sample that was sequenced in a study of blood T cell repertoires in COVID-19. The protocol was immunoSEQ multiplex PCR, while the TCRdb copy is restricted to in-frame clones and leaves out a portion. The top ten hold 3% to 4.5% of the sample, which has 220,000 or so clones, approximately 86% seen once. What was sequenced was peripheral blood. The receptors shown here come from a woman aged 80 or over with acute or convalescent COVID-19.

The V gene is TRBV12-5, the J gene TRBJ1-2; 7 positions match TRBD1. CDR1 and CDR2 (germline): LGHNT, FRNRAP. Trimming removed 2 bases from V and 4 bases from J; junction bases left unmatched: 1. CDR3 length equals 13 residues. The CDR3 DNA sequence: TGTGCTAGTGGTTTGCCAGGGGGCTATGGCTACACCTTC. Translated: CASGLPGGYGYTF.

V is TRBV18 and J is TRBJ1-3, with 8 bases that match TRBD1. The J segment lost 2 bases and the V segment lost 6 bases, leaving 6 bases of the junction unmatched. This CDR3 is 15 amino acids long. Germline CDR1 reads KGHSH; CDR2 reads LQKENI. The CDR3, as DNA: TGTGCCAGCTCTCTGGACAGGGAACCTGGAAACACCATATATTTT. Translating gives CASSLDREPGNTIYF.

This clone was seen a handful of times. The CDR3: CASRQDRGEETQYF. Written as DNA, the CDR3 is TGTGCCAGTAGACAAGACAGGGGGGAAGAGACCCAGTACTTC. This sequence joins TRBV6-4 and TRBJ2-5; 9 nucleotides align to TRBD1. From germline, CDR1 is MRHNA and CDR2 SNTAGT. With 9 bases clipped from V and 3 bases from J, the junction kept 8 bases outside the gene matches. This CDR3 comprises 14 residues.

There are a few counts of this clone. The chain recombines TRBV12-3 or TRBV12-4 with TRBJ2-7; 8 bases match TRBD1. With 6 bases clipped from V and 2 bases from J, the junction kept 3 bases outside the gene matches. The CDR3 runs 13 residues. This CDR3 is CASSPDRAYEQYF. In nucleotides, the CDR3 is TGTGCCAGCAGCCCGGACAGGGCCTACGAGCAGTACTTC.

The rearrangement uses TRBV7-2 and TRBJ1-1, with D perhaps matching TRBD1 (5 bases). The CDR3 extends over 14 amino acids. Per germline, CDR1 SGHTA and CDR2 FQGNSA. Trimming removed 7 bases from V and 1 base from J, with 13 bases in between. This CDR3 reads CASTQWGGNTEAFF. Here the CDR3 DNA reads TGTGCCAGCACCCAGTGGGGGGGGAACACTGAAGCTTTCTTT.

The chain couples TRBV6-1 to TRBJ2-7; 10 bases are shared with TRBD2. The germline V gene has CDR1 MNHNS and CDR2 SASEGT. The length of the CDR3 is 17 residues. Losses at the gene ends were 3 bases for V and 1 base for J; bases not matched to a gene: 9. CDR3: CASSEGLAGGLSYEQYF. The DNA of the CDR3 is TGTGCCAGCAGTGAGGGTTTAGCGGGGGGCCTTTCCTACGAGCAGTACTTC.

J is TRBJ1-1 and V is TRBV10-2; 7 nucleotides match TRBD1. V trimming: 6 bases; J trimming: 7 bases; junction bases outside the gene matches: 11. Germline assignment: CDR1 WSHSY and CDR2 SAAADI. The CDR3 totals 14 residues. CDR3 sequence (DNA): TGCGCCAGCAGACCGACAGGGCGCGGCATTGAAGCTTTCTTT. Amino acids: CASRPTGRGIEAFF.

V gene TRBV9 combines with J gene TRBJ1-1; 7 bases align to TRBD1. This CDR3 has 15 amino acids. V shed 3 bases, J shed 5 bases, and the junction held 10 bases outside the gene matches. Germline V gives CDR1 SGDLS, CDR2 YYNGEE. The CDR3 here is CASSGEGAHGTEAFF. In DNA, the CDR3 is TGTGCCAGCAGCGGAGAGGGGGCGCATGGAACTGAAGCTTTCTTT.

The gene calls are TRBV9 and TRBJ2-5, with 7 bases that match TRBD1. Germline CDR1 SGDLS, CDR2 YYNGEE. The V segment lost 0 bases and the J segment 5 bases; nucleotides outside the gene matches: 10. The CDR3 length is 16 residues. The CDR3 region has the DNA TGTGCCAGCAGCGTAGCCGGGCAGGGGGTGAGGGAGACCCAGTACTTC. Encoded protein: CASSVAGQGVRETQYF. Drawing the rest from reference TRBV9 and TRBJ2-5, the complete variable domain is DSGVTQTPKHLITATGQRVTLRCSPRSGDLSVYWYQQSLDQGLQFLIQYYNGEERAKGNILERFSAQQFPDLHSELNLSSLELGDSALYFCASSVAGQGVRETQYFGPGTRLLVL.

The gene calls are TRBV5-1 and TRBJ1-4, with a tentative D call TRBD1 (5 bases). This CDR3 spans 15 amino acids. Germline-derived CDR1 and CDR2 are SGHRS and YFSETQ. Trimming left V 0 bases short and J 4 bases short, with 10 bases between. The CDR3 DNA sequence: TGCGCCAGCAGCTTGGCGCGGGGGTATAATGAAAAACTGTTTTTT. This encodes CASSLARGYNEKLFF.

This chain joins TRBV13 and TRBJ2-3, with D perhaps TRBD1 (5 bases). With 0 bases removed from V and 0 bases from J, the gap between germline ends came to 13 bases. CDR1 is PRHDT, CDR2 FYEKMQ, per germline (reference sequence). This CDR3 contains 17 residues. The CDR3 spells CASSLGDNEISTDTQYF. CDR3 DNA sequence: TGTGCCAGCAGCTTAGGGGACAACGAAATAAGCACAGATACGCAGTATTTT.

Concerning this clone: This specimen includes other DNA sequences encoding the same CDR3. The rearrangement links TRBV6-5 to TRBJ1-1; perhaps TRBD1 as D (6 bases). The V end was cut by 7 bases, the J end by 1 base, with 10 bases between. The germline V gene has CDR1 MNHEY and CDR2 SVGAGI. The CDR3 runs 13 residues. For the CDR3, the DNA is TGTGCCAGCACTCTGGACAGGAACACTGAAGCTTTCTTT. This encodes CASTLDRNTEAFF.

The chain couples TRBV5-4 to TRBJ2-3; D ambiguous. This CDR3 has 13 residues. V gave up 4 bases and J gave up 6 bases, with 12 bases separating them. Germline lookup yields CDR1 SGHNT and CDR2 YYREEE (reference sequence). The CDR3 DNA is TGTGCCAGCAGCGCCCGCCCGGAGGATACGCAGTATTTT. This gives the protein CASSARPEDTQYF.

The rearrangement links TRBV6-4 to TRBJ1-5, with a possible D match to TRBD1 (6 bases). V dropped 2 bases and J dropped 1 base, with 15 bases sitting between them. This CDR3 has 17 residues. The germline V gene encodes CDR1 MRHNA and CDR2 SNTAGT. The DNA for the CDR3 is TGTGCCAGCAGTGACCACCTACAGGGTATAAGCAATCAGCCCCAGCATTTT. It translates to CASSDHLQGISNQPQHF.

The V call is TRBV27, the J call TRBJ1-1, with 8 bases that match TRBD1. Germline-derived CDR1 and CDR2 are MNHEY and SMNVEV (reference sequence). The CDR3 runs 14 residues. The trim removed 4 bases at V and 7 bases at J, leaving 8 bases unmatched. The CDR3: CASSSSGTGSEAFF. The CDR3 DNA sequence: TGTGCCAGCAGTTCCTCGGGGACAGGCAGTGAAGCTTTCTTT.

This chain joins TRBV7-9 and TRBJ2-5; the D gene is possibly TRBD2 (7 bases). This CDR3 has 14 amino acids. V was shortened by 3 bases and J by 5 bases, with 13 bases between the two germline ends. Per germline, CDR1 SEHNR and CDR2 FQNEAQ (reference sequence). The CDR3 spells CASSLNGGPETQYF. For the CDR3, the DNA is TGTGCCAGCAGCTTGAACGGGGGGCCGGAGACCCAGTACTTC.

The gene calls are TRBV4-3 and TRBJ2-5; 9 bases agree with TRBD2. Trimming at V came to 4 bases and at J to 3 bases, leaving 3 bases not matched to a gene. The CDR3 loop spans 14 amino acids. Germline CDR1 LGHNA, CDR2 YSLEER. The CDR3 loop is CASSPIAGEETQYF. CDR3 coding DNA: TGCGCCAGCAGCCCGATAGCGGGGGAAGAGACCCAGTACTTC.

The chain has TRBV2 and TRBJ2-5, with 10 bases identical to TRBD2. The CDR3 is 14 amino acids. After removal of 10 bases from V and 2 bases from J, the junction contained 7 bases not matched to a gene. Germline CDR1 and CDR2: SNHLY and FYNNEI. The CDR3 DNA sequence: TGTGCCACCGCAAGCGGGGGGGCACAAGAGACCCAGTACTTC. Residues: CATASGGAQETQYF.

The CDR3, as DNA: TGTGCCAGTAATCTAGCGGGGGGCCTCACAGATACGCAGTATTTT. Protein product: CASNLAGGLTDTQYF. This chain links TRBV19 with TRBJ2-3; TRBD2 agrees at 11 bases. The germline CDR1 and CDR2 sequences are LNHDA and SQIVND (reference sequence). The CDR3 runs 15 residues. Unmatched junction bases numbered 5, after V lost 7 bases and J lost 2 bases.

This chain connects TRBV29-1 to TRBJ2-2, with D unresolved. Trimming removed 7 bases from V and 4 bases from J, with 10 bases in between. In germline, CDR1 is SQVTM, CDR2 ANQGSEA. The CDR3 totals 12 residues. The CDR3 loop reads CSESTLTGELFF. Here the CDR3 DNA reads TGCAGCGAAAGCACTCTCACCGGGGAGCTGTTTTTT.

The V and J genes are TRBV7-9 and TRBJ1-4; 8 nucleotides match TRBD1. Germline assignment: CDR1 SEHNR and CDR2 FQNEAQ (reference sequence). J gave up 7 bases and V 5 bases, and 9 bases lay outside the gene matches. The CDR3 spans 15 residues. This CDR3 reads CASSRQTGVGEKLFF. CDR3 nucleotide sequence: TGTGCCAGCAGCCGGCAGACAGGGGTCGGTGAAAAACTGTTTTTT.

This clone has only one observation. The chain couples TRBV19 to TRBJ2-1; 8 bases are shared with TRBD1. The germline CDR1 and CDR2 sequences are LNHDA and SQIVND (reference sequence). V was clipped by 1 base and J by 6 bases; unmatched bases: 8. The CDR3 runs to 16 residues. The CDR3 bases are TGTGCCAGTAGTATAGCCAGGGGGCTCGGAAGCAATGAGCAGTTCTTC. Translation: CASSIARGLGSNEQFF. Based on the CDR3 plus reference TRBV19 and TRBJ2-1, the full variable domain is DGGITQSPKYLFRKEGQNVTLSCEQNLNHDAMYWYRQDPGQGLRLIYYSQIVNDFQKGDIAEGYSVSREKKESFPLTVTSAQKNPTAFYLCASSIARGLGSNEQFFGPGTRLTVL.

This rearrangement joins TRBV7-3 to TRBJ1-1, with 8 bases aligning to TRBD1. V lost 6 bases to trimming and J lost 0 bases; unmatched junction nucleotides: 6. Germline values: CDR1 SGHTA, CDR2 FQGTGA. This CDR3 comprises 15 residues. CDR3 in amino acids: CASSQTGGVNTEAFF. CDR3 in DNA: TGTGCCAGCAGTCAAACAGGGGGGGTGAACACTGAAGCTTTCTTT.

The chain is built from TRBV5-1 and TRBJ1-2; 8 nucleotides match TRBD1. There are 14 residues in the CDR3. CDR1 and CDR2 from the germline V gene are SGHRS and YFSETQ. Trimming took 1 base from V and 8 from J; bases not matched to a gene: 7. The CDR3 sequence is CASSLSAGGDGYTF. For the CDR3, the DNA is TGCGCCAGCAGCTTGTCGGCAGGGGGCGACGGCTACACCTTC.

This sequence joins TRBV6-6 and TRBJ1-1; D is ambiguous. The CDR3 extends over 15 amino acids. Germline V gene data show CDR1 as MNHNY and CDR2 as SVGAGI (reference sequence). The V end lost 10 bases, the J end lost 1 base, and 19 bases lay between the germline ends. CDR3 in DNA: TGTGCCACCTCCGGGTCCGGAAACAAGAACACTGAAGCTTTCTTT. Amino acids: CATSGSGNKNTEAFF.

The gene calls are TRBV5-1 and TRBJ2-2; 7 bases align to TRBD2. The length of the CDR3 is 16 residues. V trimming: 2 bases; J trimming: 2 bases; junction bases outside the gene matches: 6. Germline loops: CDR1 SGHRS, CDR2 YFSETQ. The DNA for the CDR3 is TGCGCCAGCAGCTTACCCGCGGGGGATAACACCGGGGAGCTGTTTTTT. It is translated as CASSLPAGDNTGELFF.

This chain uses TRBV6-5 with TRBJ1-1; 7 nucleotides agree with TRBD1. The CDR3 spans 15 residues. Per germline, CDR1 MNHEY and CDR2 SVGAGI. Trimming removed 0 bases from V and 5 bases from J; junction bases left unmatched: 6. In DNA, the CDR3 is TGTGCCAGCAGTTACTCGATTAGGGGGCGAACTGAAGCTTTCTTT. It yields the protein CASSYSIRGRTEAFF.

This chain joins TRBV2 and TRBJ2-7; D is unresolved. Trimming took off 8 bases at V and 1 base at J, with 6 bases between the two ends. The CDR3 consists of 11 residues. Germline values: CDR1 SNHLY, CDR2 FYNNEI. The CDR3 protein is CASSTSYEQYF. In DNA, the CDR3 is TGTGCCAGCTCCACTTCCTACGAGCAGTACTTC.

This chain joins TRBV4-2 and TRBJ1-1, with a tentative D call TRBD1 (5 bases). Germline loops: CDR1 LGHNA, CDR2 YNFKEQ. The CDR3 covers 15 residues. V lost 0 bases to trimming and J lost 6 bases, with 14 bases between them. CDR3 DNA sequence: TGTGCCAGCAGCCAAGAGTGGCGACAGATCGCTGAAGCTTTCTTT. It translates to CASSQEWRQIAEAFF.